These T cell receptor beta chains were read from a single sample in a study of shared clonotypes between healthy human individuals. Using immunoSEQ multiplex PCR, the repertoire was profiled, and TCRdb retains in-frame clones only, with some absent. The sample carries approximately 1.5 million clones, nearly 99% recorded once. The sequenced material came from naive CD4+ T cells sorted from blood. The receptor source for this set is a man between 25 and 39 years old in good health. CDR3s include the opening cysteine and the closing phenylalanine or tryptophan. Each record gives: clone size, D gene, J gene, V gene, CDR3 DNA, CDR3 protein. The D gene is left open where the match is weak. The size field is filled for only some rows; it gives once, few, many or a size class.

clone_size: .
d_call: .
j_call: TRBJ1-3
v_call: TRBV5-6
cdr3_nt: TGTGCCAGCAGCCCGAGGGGAGGGCGGAATCGGGGCCCTGGAAACACCATATATTTT
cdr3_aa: CASSPRGGRNRGPGNTIYF

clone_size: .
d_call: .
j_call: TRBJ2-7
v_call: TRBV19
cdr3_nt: TGTGCCAGTAGGAATGCCGCCTACGAGCAGTACTTC
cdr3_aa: CASRNAAYEQYF

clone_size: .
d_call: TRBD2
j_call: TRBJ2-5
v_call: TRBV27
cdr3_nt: TGTGCCAGCACTAGCGGGAGTAGAGAGACCCAGTACTTC
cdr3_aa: CASTSGSRETQYF

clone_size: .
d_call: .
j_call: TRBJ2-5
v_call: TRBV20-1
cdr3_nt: TGCAGTGCTACCCTCCGGGAGACCCAGTACTTC
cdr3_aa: CSATLRETQYF

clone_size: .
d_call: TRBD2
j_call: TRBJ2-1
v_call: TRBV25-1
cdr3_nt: TGTGCCAGCAGCGGAAGCGGGATAAATAGGGATGAGCAGTTCTTC
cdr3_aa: CASSGSGINRDEQFF

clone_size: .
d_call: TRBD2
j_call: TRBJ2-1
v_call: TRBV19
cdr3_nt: TGTGCCAGTAGACTAGCGGGAGGCAATGAGCAGTTCTTC
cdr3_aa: CASRLAGGNEQFF

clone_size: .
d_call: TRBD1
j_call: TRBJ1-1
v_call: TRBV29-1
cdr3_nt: TGCAGCGTACAGGGGATGGAGTACACTGAAGCTTTCTTT
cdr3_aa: CSVQGMEYTEAFF

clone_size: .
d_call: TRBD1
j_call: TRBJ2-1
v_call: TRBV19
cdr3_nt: TGTGCCAGCGTCAGGGACAGATCCCACAATGAGCAGTTCTTC
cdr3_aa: CASVRDRSHNEQFF

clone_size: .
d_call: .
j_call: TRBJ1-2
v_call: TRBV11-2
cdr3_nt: TGTGCCAGCAGCTTAACTGACAGTAACTATGGCTACACCTTC
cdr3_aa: CASSLTDSNYGYTF

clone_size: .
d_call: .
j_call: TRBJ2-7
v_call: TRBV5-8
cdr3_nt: TGTGCCAGCAGCTTGGTGCGCTGGGAAGGCGAGCAGTACTTC
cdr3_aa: CASSLVRWEGEQYF

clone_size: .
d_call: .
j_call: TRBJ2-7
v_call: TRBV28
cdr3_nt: TGTGCCAGCAGTTTAACGACTCCGAATTCCTACGAGCAGTACTTC
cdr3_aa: CASSLTTPNSYEQYF

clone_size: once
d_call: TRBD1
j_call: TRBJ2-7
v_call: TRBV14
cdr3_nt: TGTGCCAGCAGCCGGAAACAGGGGGCGTTGTACGAGCAGTACTTC
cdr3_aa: CASSRKQGALYEQYF

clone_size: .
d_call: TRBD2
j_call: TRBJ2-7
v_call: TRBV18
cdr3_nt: TGTGCCAGCTCAACCCTAGCGGGAGCCTCCTACGAGCAGTACTTC
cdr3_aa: CASSTLAGASYEQYF

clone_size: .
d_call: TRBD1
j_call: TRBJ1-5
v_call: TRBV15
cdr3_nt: TGTGCCACCAGCATAAGGTTTGGACAGGGTACCTATCAGCCCCAGCATTTT
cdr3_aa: CATSIRFGQGTYQPQHF

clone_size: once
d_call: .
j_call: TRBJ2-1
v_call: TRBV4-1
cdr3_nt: TGCGCCAGCAGCCAAGGAGCGACCTACAATGAGCAGTTCTTC
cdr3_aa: CASSQGATYNEQFF

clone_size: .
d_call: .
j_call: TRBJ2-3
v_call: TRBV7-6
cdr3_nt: TGTGCCAGCAGCTTAAGACTGTTCACAGATACGCAGTATTTT
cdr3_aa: CASSLRLFTDTQYF

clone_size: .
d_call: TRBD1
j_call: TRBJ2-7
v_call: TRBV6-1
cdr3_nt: TGTGCCAGTCCCCGGGACAGCTCCTACGAGCAGTACTTC
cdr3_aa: CASPRDSSYEQYF

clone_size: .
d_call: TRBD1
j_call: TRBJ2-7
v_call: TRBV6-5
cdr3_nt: TGTGCCAGCAGCAGGAACCGGGACAGTTCCTACGAGCAGTACTTC
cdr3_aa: CASSRNRDSSYEQYF

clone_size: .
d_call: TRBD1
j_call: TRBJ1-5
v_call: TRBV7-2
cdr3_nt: TGTGCCAGCAGCTCGCTCTTAGGACAGGGCAATCAGCCCCAGCATTTT
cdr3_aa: CASSSLLGQGNQPQHF

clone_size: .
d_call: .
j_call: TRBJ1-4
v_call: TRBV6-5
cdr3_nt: TGTGCCAGCAGTTACTCAGGCAGGGATAATGAAAAACTGTTTTTT
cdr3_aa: CASSYSGRDNEKLFF

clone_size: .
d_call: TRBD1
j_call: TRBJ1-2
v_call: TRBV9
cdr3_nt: TGTGCCAGCAGCGAATTGGACAGGGGGATACCTTACTATGGCTACACCTTC
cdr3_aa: CASSELDRGIPYYGYTF

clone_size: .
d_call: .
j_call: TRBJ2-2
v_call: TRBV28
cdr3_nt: TGTGCCAGCACGGAGAACACCGGGGAGCTGTTTTTT
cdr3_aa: CASTENTGELFF

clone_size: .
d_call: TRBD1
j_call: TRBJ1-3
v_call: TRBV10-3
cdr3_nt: TGTGCCGTAGCAACAGGGGACAGGGGTGCTGGAAACACCATATATTTT
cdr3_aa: CAVATGDRGAGNTIYF

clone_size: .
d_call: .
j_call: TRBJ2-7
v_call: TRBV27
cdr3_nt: TGTGCCAGCAGGGTATACGAGCAGTACTTC
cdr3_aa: CASRVYEQYF